The 5 T cell receptor beta chains below all came from one sample that was sequenced in a study of blood T cell repertoires in COVID-19. Clones were read by immunoSEQ multiplex PCR, and TCRdb kept only the in-frame ones, dropping some. The sample has approximately 210,000 clones, around 86% seen once. Specimen: PBMCs or T cells enriched from blood (not recorded which). The receptors originated from a man aged 30 to 39 in a cohort exposed to, infected with or recovered from COVID-19 (not recorded which).

There are a few counts of this clone. The chain is built from TRBV25-1 and TRBJ1-1; D ambiguous. V lost 3 bases and J lost 5, with 10 bases in between. CDR3 length: 13 amino acids. The germline V gene has CDR1 MGHDK and CDR2 SYGVNS. The CDR3 loop reads CASSDSPGTEAFF. The CDR3 DNA reads as TGTGCCAGCAGTGACTCCCCGGGGACTGAAGCTTTCTTT. Full variable domain (missing parts from reference TRBV25-1 and TRBJ1-1): EADIYQTPRYLVIGTGKKITLECSQTMGHDKMYWYQQDPGMELHLIHYSYGVNSTEKGDLSSESTVSRIRTEHFPLTLESARPSHTSQYLCASSDSPGTEAFFGQGTRLTVV.

This chain uses TRBV5-4 with TRBJ2-7; D is unresolved. Trimming took 6 bases from V and 0 from J, leaving 16 bases between them. The CDR3 is 15 amino acids. Germline CDR1 SGHNT, CDR2 YYREEE (reference sequence). CDR3 DNA sequence: TGTGCCAGCACCGCCTTGAACAGCTACTCCTACGAGCAGTACTTC. Protein: CASTALNSYSYEQYF.

The J gene is TRBJ1-1, the V gene TRBV29-1, with 8 nucleotides matching TRBD1. CDR1 and CDR2 from the germline V gene are SQVTM and ANQGSEA. J lost 0 bases, V lost 5 bases, and 5 bases had no gene match. The CDR3 has 14 amino acids. The CDR3 nucleotides are TGCAGCGTTTTCACAGGGGGGATGAACACTGAAGCTTTCTTT. Amino acids: CSVFTGGMNTEAFF.

The chain combines TRBV7-8 with TRBJ2-1, with a possible D match to TRBD1 (5 bases). Germline CDR1 reads SGHVS; CDR2 reads FQNEAQ. This CDR3 is built from 16 residues. The V end lost 0 bases, the J end lost 0 bases, and 9 bases lay between the germline ends. Here the CDR3 DNA reads TGTGCCAGCAGCTTAGCGAGACAGCGCTCCTACAATGAGCAGTTCTTC. Translation: CASSLARQRSYNEQFF.

In its sample, this clone was seen once. This chain uses TRBV12-3 or TRBV12-4 with TRBJ2-7; 9 nucleotides align to TRBD2. CDR3 length equals 11 residues. Trimming removed 8 bases from V and 7 bases from J; junction bases left unmatched: 3. The CDR3 region has the DNA TGTGCCAGCGGGGGACTAGCAGAGCAGTACTTC. This sequence encodes CASGGLAEQYF.